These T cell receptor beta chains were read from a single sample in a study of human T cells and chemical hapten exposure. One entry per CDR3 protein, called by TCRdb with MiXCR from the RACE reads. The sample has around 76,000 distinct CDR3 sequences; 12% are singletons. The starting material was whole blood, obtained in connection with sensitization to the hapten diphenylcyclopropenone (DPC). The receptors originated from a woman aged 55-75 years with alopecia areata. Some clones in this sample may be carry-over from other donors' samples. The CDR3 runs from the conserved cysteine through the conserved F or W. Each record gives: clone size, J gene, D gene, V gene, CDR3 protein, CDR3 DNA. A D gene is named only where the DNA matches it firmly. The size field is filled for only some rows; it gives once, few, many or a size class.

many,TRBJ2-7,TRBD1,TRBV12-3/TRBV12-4,CASSEPGQGQEETVFSYEQYF,TGTGCCAGCAGTGAACCGGGACAGGGGCAAGAGGAGACGGTATTCTCCTACGAGCAGTACTTC
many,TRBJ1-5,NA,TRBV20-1,CSARDRGNQPQHF,TGCAGTGCTAGAGATAGGGGGAATCAGCCCCAGCATTTT
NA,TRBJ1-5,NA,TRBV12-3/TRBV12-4,CASSRTVNQPQHF,TGTGCCAGCAGTAGGACGGTGAATCAGCCCCAGCATTTT
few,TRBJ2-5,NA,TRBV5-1,CASSFLGQETQYF,TGCGCCAGCAGCTTCCTAGGACAAGAGACCCAGTACTTC
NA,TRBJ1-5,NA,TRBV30,CAWSYTGTPRDQPQHF,TGTGCCTGGAGTTACACAGGTACCCCGAGAGATCAGCCCCAGCATTTT
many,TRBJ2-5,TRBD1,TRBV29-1,CSVDPGTGGETQYF,TGCAGCGTTGACCCCGGGACAGGGGGAGAGACCCAGTACTTC
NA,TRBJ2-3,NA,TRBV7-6,CASSFGPDTDTQYF,TGTGCCAGCAGCTTTGGACCCGACACAGATACGCAGTATTTT
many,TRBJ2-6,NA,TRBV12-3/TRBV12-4,CASSLRAGANVLTF,TGTGCCAGCAGTTTAAGGGCTGGGGCCAACGTCCTGACTTTC
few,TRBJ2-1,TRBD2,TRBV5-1,CASSPQGVAGGRSYNEQFF,TGCGCCAGCAGCCCCCAGGGGGTAGCGGGGGGCCGCTCCTACAATGAGCAGTTCTTC
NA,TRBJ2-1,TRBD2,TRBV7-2,CASSLSASGGEGQFF,TGTGCCAGCAGCTTATCCGCTAGCGGGGGGGAAGGGCAGTTCTTC
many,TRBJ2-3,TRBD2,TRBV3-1,CASSQRTSGGTDTQYF,TGTGCCAGCAGCCAACGGACTAGCGGGGGCACAGATACGCAGTATTTT
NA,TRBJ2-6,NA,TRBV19,CASRRDSGANVLTF,TGTGCCAGTAGGAGGGACTCTGGGGCCAACGTCCTGACTTTC
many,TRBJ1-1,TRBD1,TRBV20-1,CSAKRTGGKAFF,TGCAGTGCTAAAAGGACAGGGGGCAAAGCTTTCTTT
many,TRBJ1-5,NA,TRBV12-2,CASRLARDGSNQPQHF,TGTGCAAGTCGCTTAGCCCGGGACGGTAGCAATCAGCCCCAGCATTTT
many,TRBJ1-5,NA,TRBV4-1,CASSQEEGPQPQHF,TGCGCCAGCAGCCAAGAGGAGGGACCTCAGCCCCAGCATTTT